This entry lists 8 T cell receptor beta chains sequenced from one sample in a study of beta chain features in type 1 diabetes. Sequenced material consisted of expressed TCRB transcripts (all of the isolated RNA was reverse transcribed). Method: immunoSEQ multiplex PCR; TCRdb's copy keeps in-frame clones and lacks some. This sample has fewer than 550,000 clones, with roughly 11% found just once. The sequencing sample was made of naive CD4+ T cells from blood. These TCRs come from a woman aged 18 to 35 in good health.

This clone has more than one count but fewer than ten. The chain combines TRBV4-1 with TRBJ1-2; tentative D call: TRBD1 (5 bases). This CDR3 is 15 amino acids long. The germline V gene has CDR1 MGHRA and CDR2 YSYEKL. V gave up 1 base and J gave up 8 bases, with 17 bases separating them. For the CDR3, the DNA is TGCGCCAGCAGCCAAGGGGCAGGGTCCCAATACGGCTACACCTTC. This translates into CASSQGAGSQYGYTF.

V gene TRBV13 combines with J gene TRBJ1-2; D may be TRBD1 (6 bases). Trimming removed 2 bases at V and 7 bases at J, with 14 bases between. The CDR3 has 14 amino acids. Germline-derived CDR1 and CDR2 are PRHDT and FYEKMQ (reference sequence). The CDR3 bases are TGTGCCAGCAGCTTACGACAGGTTGGCCTTGGCTACACCTTC. It yields the protein CASSLRQVGLGYTF.

The chain recombines TRBV11-2 with TRBJ2-1; 12 nucleotides align to TRBD2. The CDR3 totals 17 residues. The ends lost 5 bases at V and 7 bases at J; junction bases unmatched: 12. The V gene's germline CDR1 is SGHAT and CDR2 FQNNGV. In DNA, the CDR3 is TGTGCCAGCAGCCCGCCGGGGCTAGCGGGAGGGTTGAATGAGCAGTTCTTC. It codes for CASSPPGLAGGLNEQFF.

This clone was seen only a few times. This chain uses TRBV15 with TRBJ2-7; TRBD1 aligns across 10 bases. V shed 1 base, J shed 4 bases, and the junction held 4 bases outside the gene matches. CDR3 size: 15 residues. Germline values: CDR1 LNHNV, CDR2 YYDKDF (reference sequence). The CDR3 protein is CATSRGGTGVYEQYF. The DNA of the CDR3 is TGTGCCACCAGCAGAGGCGGGACAGGGGTATACGAGCAGTACTTC.

This clone showed up just a few times. This chain links TRBV4-2 with TRBJ2-7, with D perhaps given as TRBD1 or TRBD2 (5 bases each). The CDR3 loop spans 15 amino acids. Trimming stripped 4 bases from V and 2 bases from J, with 15 bases between. Germline V lookup: CDR1 LGHNA, CDR2 YNFKEQ. CDR3 region: CASSLGTDPTYEQYV. The CDR3 nucleotides are TGTGCCAGCAGCCTTGGGACCGACCCTACCTACGAGCAGTACGTC.

This clone was found a few times. The CDR3 bases are TGCAGCGCCGGACAGGGCACCCAGTACTTC. It codes for CSAGQGTQYF. The chain employs TRBV29-1 and TRBJ2-5; TRBD1 aligns across 8 bases. This CDR3 spans 10 amino acids. Germline V lookup: CDR1 SQVTM, CDR2 ANQGSEA. Trimming at V came to 7 bases and at J to 8 bases, leaving 3 bases not matched to a gene.

The sample holds a few counts of this clone. The same CDR3 can be traced to other DNA sequences in this sample. This chain links TRBV7-2 with TRBJ1-1, with 9 bases matching TRBD1. CDR3 length equals 14 residues. CDR1 is SGHTA, CDR2 FQGNSA, per germline. With V trimmed by 4 bases and J by 1 base, 1 base remained unmatched. The CDR3 is CASSSGQGNTEAFF. The CDR3 DNA reads TGTGCCAGCAGCTCGGGACAGGGGAACACTGAAGCTTTCTTT.

The gene calls are TRBV30 and TRBJ1-1; D is possibly TRBD1 (6 bases). The CDR3 runs to 15 residues. V was trimmed by 0 bases and J by 0 bases, leaving 11 bases between them. CDR1 is GTSNPN, CDR2 SVGIG, per germline (reference sequence). The CDR3 reads CAWSVPGALNTEAFF. The CDR3 coding sequence is TGTGCCTGGAGTGTCCCGGGGGCGTTGAACACTGAAGCTTTCTTT.